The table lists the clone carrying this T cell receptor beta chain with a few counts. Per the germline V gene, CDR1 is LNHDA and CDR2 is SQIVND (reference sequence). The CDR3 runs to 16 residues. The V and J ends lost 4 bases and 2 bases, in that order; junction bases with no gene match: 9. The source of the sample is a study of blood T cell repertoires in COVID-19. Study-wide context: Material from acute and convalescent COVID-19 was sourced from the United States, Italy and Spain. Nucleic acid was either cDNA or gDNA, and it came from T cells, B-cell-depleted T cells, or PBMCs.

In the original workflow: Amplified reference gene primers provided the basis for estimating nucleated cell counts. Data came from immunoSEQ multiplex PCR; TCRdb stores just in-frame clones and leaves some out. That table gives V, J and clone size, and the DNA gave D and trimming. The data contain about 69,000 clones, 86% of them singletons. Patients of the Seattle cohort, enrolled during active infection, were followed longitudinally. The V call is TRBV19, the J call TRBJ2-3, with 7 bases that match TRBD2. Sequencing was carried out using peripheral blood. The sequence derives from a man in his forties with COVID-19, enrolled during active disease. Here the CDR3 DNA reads TGTGCCAGTAGTAGTTCAAGCGGGGTGAACACAGATACGCAGTATTTT. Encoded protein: CASSSSSGVNTDTQYF.